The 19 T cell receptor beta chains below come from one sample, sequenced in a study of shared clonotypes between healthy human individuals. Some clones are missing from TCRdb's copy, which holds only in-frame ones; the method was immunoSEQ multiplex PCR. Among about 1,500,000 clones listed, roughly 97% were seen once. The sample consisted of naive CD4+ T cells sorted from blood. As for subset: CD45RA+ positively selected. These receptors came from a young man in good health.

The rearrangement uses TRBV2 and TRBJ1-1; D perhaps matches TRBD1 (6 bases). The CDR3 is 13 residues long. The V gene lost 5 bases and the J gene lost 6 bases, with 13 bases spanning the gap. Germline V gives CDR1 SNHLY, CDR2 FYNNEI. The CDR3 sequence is CASSSQQGAEAFF. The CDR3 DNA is TGTGCCAGCAGTTCGCAACAGGGCGCTGAAGCTTTCTTT.

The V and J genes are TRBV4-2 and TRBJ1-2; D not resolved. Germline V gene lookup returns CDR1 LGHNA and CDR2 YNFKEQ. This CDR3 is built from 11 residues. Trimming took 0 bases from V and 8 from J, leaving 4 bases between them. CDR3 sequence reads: CASSQDSGYTF. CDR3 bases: TGTGCCAGCAGCCAAGATAGCGGCTACACCTTC.

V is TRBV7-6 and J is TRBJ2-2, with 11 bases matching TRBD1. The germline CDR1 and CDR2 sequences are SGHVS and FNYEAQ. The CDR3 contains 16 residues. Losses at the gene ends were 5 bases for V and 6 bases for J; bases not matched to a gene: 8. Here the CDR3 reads CASSRTGGPIPGELFF. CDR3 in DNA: TGTGCCAGCAGCCGGACAGGGGGCCCCATCCCCGGGGAGCTGTTTTTT.

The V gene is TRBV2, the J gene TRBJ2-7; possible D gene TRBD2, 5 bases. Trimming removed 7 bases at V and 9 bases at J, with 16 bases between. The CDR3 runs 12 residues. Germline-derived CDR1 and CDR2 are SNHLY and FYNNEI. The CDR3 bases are TGTGCCAGCAATCCGATGGAGGTGGGGCAGTACTTC. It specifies CASNPMEVGQYF.

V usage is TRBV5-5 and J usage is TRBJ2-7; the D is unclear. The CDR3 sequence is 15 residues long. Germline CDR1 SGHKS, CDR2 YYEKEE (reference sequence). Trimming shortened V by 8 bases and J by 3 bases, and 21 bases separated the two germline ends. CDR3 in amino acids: CASRTLAENYYEQYF. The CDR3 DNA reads TGTGCCAGTAGGACCTTGGCAGAAAACTACTACGAGCAGTACTTC.

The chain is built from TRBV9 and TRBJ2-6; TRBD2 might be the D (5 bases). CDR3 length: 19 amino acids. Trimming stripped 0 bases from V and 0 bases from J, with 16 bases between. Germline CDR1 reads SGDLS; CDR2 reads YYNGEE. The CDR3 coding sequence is TGTGCCAGCAGCGTAGGGGTGGGCGGGCATCGCTCTGGGGCCAACGTCCTGACTTTC. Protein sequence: CASSVGVGGHRSGANVLTF.

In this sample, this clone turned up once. CDR3 nucleotides: TGTGCCAGCAGCTCCATTAAGTTAAAGGTCCCTGAAGCTTTCTTT. This translates into CASSSIKLKVPEAFF. The chain uses TRBV6-1 and TRBJ1-1; D is uncertain. The CDR3 spans 15 residues. Germline CDR1 is MNHNS and CDR2 is SASEGT. The V end lost 6 bases, the J end lost 6 bases, and 20 bases lay between the germline ends.

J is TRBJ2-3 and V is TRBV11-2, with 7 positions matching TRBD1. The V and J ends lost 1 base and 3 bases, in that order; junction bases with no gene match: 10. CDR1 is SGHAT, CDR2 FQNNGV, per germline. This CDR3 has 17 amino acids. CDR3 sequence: CASSLAPTGSGTDTQYF. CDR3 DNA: TGTGCCAGCAGCTTAGCACCGACAGGGTCGGGGACAGATACGCAGTATTTT.

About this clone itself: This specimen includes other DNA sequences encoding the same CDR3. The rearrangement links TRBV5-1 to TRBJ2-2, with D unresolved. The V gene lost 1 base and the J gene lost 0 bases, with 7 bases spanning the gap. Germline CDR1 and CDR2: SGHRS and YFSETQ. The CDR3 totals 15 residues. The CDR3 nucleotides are TGCGCCAGCAGCTTGTACGGCACGAACACCGGGGAGCTGTTTTTT. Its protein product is CASSLYGTNTGELFF.

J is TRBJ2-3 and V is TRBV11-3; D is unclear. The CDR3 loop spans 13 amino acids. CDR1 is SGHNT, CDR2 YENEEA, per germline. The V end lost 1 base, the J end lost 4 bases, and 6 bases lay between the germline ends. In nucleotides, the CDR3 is TGTGCCAGCAGCTTAGGTCCCCCAGATACGCAGTATTTT. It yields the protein CASSLGPPDTQYF.

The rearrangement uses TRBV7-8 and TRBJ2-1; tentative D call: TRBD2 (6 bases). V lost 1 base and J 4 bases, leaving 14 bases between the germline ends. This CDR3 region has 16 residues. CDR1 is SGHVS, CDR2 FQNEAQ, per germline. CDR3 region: CASSLDGGLTYNEQFF. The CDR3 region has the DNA TGTGCCAGCAGCTTAGACGGAGGGCTGACTTACAATGAGCAGTTCTTC.

CDR3 sequence reads: CASSVTGGVGRGYTF. The CDR3 coding sequence is TGTGCCAGCAGTGTTACAGGGGGCGTCGGTCGTGGCTACACCTTC. The V and J genes are TRBV2 and TRBJ1-2; TRBD1 matches 9 bases. The CDR3 loop spans 15 amino acids. CDR1 and CDR2 from the germline V gene are SNHLY and FYNNEI. J gave up 7 bases and V 4 bases, and 10 bases lay outside the gene matches.

In DNA form, the CDR3 reads TGTGCCAGCGGCAGCTTCACTCGTCCAGATACGCAGTATTTT. This sequence encodes CASGSFTRPDTQYF. V gene TRBV7-9 combines with J gene TRBJ2-3, with unresolved D. Germline CDR1 is SEHNR and CDR2 is FQNEAQ (reference sequence). The V gene lost 8 bases and the J gene lost 4 bases, with 16 bases spanning the gap. This CDR3 is built from 14 residues.

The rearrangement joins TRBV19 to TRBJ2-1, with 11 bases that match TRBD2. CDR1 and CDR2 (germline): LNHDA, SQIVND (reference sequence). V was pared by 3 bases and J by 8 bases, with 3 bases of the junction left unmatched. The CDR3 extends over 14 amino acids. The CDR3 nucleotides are TGTGCCAGTAGTATTAGCGGGAGGGGGGATGAGCAGTTCTTC. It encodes CASSISGRGDEQFF. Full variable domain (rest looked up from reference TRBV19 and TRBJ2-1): DGGITQSPKYLFRKEGQNVTLSCEQNLNHDAMYWYRQDPGQGLRLIYYSQIVNDFQKGDIAEGYSVSREKKESFPLTVTSAQKNPTAFYLCASSISGRGDEQFFGPGTRLTVL.

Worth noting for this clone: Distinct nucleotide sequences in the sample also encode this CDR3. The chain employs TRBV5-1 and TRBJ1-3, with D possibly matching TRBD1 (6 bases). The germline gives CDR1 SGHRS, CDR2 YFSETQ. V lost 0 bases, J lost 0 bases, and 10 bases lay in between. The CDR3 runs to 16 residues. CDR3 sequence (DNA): TGCGCCAGCAGCTTGGCCGGGGGGCTCTCTGGAAACACCATATATTTT. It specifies CASSLAGGLSGNTIYF.

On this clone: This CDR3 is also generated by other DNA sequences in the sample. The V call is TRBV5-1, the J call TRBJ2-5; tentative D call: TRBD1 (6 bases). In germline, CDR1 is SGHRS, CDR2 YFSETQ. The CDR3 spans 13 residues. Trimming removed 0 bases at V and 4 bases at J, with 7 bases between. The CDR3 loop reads CASSLGRGETQYF. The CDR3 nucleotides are TGCGCCAGCAGCTTGGGCAGGGGAGAGACCCAGTACTTC.

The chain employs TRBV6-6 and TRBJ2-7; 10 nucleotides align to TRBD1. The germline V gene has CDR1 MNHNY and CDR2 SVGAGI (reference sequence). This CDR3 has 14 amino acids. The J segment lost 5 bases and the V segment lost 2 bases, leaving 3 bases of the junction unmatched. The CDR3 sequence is CASSYGTGANEQYF. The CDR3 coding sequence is TGTGCCAGCAGTTACGGGACAGGGGCGAACGAGCAGTACTTC.

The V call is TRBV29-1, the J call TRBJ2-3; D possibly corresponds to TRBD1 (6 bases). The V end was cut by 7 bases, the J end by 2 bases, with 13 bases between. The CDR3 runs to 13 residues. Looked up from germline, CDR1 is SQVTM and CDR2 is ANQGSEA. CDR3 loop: CSAHGQSTDTQYF. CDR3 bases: TGCAGCGCCCATGGACAGTCCACAGATACGCAGTATTTT.

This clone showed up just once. The CDR3 nucleotides are TGTGCCAGCAGCTTAGCAGACGCCGGGGAGCTGTTTTTT. Its translation is CASSLADAGELFF. The rearrangement links TRBV7-9 to TRBJ2-2, with D unclear. The germline gives CDR1 SEHNR, CDR2 FQNEAQ (reference sequence). CDR3 size: 13 residues. The ends were cut back, 0 bases at V and 6 bases at J, with 5 bases in the middle.